What follows are 28 T cell receptor beta chains derived from one specimen sequenced in a study of blood T cell repertoires in COVID-19. Using immunoSEQ multiplex PCR, the repertoire was profiled, and TCRdb retains in-frame clones only, with some absent. The table includes about 190,000 clones, roughly nine tenths detected once. The sample consisted of PBMCs or T cells enriched from blood (not recorded which). The source of these receptors is a woman in her thirties or forties in a cohort exposed to, infected with or recovered from COVID-19 (not recorded which).

This sequence joins TRBV5-1 and TRBJ2-7, with TRBD2 matching over 14 bases. V was pared by 4 bases and J by 0 bases, with 12 bases of the junction left unmatched. Germline V gives CDR1 SGHRS, CDR2 YFSETQ. The CDR3 covers 19 residues. In DNA, the CDR3 is TGCGCCAGCAGCCCGCGAACGGGACTAGCGGGAGTGTCCTCCTACGAGCAGTACTTC. Its protein product is CASSPRTGLAGVSSYEQYF.

This chain uses TRBV5-4 with TRBJ2-5, with TRBD2 matching 12 bases. The trim removed 4 bases at V and 0 bases at J, leaving 10 bases unmatched. Germline V gene sequence: CDR1 SGHNT, CDR2 YYREEE (reference sequence). This CDR3 comprises 18 residues. The CDR3 DNA reads TGTGCCAGCAGCCCAACAGGAACTAGCGGGAGGTACCAAGAGACCCAGTACTTC. Protein sequence: CASSPTGTSGRYQETQYF.

The chain employs TRBV9 and TRBJ2-7; D remains ambiguous. The CDR3 is 15 amino acids. Trimming took off 0 bases at V and 0 bases at J, with 10 bases between the two ends. Germline values: CDR1 SGDLS, CDR2 YYNGEE. The CDR3 DNA reads TGTGCCAGCAGCGTAGAGGCAGGAACCTCCTACGAGCAGTACTTC. Protein sequence: CASSVEAGTSYEQYF.

The chain links TRBV3-1 (or the pseudogene TRBV3-2) to TRBJ1-1, with D possibly matching TRBD1 (6 bases). V was shortened by 0 bases and J by 7 bases, with 21 bases between the two germline ends. In germline, CDR1 is LGHDT, CDR2 YNNKEL (reference sequence). This CDR3 spans 17 amino acids. CDR3 bases: TGTGCCAGCAGCCAAGAGGGGGTGTCGGGGGGCATCTGTGAAGCTTTCTTT. Its translation is CASSQEGVSGGICEAFF.

This chain uses TRBV7-2 with TRBJ2-2, with unresolved D. The CDR3 has 13 residues. CDR1 is SGHTA, CDR2 FQGNSA, per germline. The germline V and J ends were trimmed by 5 bases and 0 bases, with 4 bases remaining between them. CDR3 in amino acids: CASSAANTGELFF. The DNA of the CDR3 is TGTGCCAGCAGCGCAGCGAACACCGGGGAGCTGTTTTTT.

The CDR3 DNA reads as TGCGCCAGCAGCCAGCAGGAGACCCAGTACTTC. It specifies CASSQQETQYF. V usage is TRBV4-1 and J usage is TRBJ2-5; D is unclear. CDR1 MGHRA and CDR2 YSYEKL come from the germline V gene. The CDR3 runs 11 residues. V was trimmed by 3 bases and J by 5 bases, leaving 4 bases between them.

This clone was seen only once. The chain is built from TRBV29-1 and TRBJ2-3; 8 bases are shared with TRBD1. Germline CDR1 reads SQVTM; CDR2 reads ANQGSEA. The CDR3 extends over 15 amino acids. Germline trimming cut 6 bases from V and 4 bases from J; bases unmatched to any gene: 12. In nucleotides, the CDR3 is TGCAGCGTGAGAACCTGGACAGGGCCCCCAGATACGCAGTATTTT. It is translated as CSVRTWTGPPDTQYF.

The CDR3 is CASSVGGLAGVINTGELFF. The CDR3, as DNA: TGTGCCAGCAGCGTAGGGGGACTAGCGGGGGTGATAAACACCGGGGAGCTGTTTTTT. The chain uses TRBV9 and TRBJ2-2, with 14 bases that match TRBD2. V shed 0 bases and J 2 bases; nucleotides not matched to a gene: 6. The V gene's germline CDR1 is SGDLS and CDR2 YYNGEE. CDR3 size: 19 residues.

The genes are TRBV9 and TRBJ2-4, with 10 bases fitting TRBD2. This CDR3 region has 19 residues. V shed 0 bases, J shed 8 bases, and the junction held 17 bases outside the gene matches. Germline CDR1 SGDLS, CDR2 YYNGEE. CDR3 coding DNA: TGTGCCAGCAGCGTAGAACGGGGACTAGCGTCCATCCTCGGAGACATTCAGTACTTC. Protein product: CASSVERGLASILGDIQYF.

V usage is TRBV7-9 and J usage is TRBJ2-2; D unresolved. Germline V CDR1 and CDR2: SEHNR, FQNEAQ (reference sequence). This CDR3 comprises 13 residues. Trimming removed 4 bases at V and 6 bases at J, with 9 bases between. CDR3 sequence reads: CASSSSSSGELFF. The CDR3, as DNA: TGTGCCAGCAGCTCCTCTAGTTCCGGGGAGCTGTTTTTT.

DNA of the CDR3: TGCGCCAGCAGCCAGCTTGGACTAGCGGGAGGGACCCAGTACTTC. Amino acids: CASSQLGLAGGTQYF. V and J are TRBV4-1 and TRBJ2-5, with 14 bases fitting TRBD2. Germline CDR1 MGHRA, CDR2 YSYEKL. V shed 3 bases and J 7 bases; nucleotides not matched to a gene: 4. This CDR3 is built from 15 residues.

The chain is built from TRBV27 and TRBJ1-1; D ambiguous. Trimming took 8 bases from V and 2 from J, leaving 18 bases between them. The CDR3 is 15 residues long. CDR1 and CDR2 from the germline V gene are MNHEY and SMNVEV (reference sequence). CDR3: CASGLGQVSNTEAFF. The CDR3 bases are TGTGCCAGCGGACTAGGGCAGGTATCAAACACTGAAGCTTTCTTT.

This clone has only a few counts. The V call is TRBV19, the J call TRBJ1-3; 8 bases fit TRBD1. Germline assignment: CDR1 LNHDA and CDR2 SQIVND (reference sequence). Trimming removed 6 bases from V and 8 bases from J; junction bases left unmatched: 9. This CDR3 contains 14 residues. CDR3 in amino acids: CASSEQGAGDTIYF. The CDR3, as DNA: TGTGCCAGTAGCGAGCAGGGGGCTGGGGACACCATATATTTT.

The chain joins TRBV6-5 to TRBJ2-7; D not certain. Germline V gene sequence: CDR1 MNHEY, CDR2 SVGAGI. V dropped 0 bases and J dropped 3 bases, with 9 bases sitting between them. CDR3 length equals 14 residues. In nucleotides, the CDR3 is TGTGCCAGCAGTTACTCTCCAGAAAGCTACGAGCAGTACTTC. It specifies CASSYSPESYEQYF.

The chain is built from TRBV27 and TRBJ1-2; 10 positions match TRBD1. CDR1 is MNHEY and CDR2 is SMNVEV in the germline V gene (reference sequence). The CDR3 covers 13 residues. Trimming removed 8 bases from V and 4 bases from J; junction bases left unmatched: 4. The CDR3 sequence is CASAGTGVYGYTF. Here the CDR3 DNA reads TGTGCCAGCGCCGGGACAGGGGTCTATGGCTACACCTTC.

V and J are TRBV23-1 and TRBJ2-3; D remains unclear. TRBV23-1 is flagged as an ORF with uncertain function. V dropped 6 bases and J dropped 0 bases, with 4 bases sitting between them. The CDR3 totals 12 residues. The CDR3 nucleotides are TGCGCCAGCAGGACTAGCACAGATACGCAGTATTTT. This translates into CASRTSTDTQYF.

The gene calls are TRBV7-9 and TRBJ2-1, with a weak D call TRBD2 (5 bases). Germline loops: CDR1 SEHNR, CDR2 FQNEAQ (reference sequence). CDR3 length: 15 residues. V gave up 1 base and J gave up 8 bases, with 15 bases separating them. CDR3 in DNA: TGTGCCAGCAGCTTAGAGGCGGACGGAGGCGATGAGCAGTTCTTC. Protein product: CASSLEADGGDEQFF.

This chain connects TRBV4-2 to TRBJ2-3, with D maybe TRBD2 (7 bases). V was pared by 2 bases and J by 2 bases, with 20 bases between. The germline V gene encodes CDR1 LGHNA and CDR2 YNFKEQ. The CDR3 consists of 18 residues. Here the CDR3 reads CASSQTLRGLADTDTQYF. The CDR3 DNA is TGTGCCAGCAGCCAAACTCTTCGGGGGCTAGCGGACACAGATACGCAGTATTTT.

Only one count was recorded for this clone. The rearrangement joins TRBV5-1 to TRBJ2-2; D remains unclear. CDR1 is SGHRS, CDR2 YFSETQ, per germline. The V end was cut by 2 bases, the J end by 4 bases, with 9 bases between. CDR3 size: 14 residues. Written as DNA, the CDR3 is TGCGCCAGCAGCTTAACTGAGTCCACCGGGGAGCTGTTTTTT. It yields the protein CASSLTESTGELFF.

J is TRBJ1-1 and V is TRBV5-6; 10 nucleotides agree with TRBD1. This CDR3 has 16 amino acids. Trimming removed 4 bases from V and 6 bases from J; junction bases left unmatched: 12. Germline V lookup: CDR1 SGHDT, CDR2 YYEEEE. The CDR3 protein is CASSTPGTGDSAEAFF. The DNA for the CDR3 is TGTGCCAGCAGCACTCCCGGGACAGGGGACTCCGCTGAAGCTTTCTTT. Filled out from reference TRBV5-6 and TRBJ1-1, the complete variable domain reads DAGVTQSPTHLIKTRGQQVTLRCSPKSGHDTVSWYQQALGQGPQFIFQYYEEEERQRGNFPDRFSGHQFPNYSSELNVNALLLGDSALYLCASSTPGTGDSAEAFFGQGTRLTVV.

The chain carries TRBV14 and TRBJ1-1; 7 bases match TRBD1. Trimming took 4 bases from V and 6 from J; bases not matched to a gene: 5. CDR1 SGHDN and CDR2 FVKESK come from the germline V gene. This CDR3 has 13 residues. The DNA for the CDR3 is TGTGCCAGCAGCCCTAGACAGGGTGCTGAAGCTTTCTTT. It codes for CASSPRQGAEAFF. The whole variable domain, filled in from reference TRBV14 and TRBJ1-1, reads EAGVTQFPSHSVIEKGQTVTLRCDPISGHDNLYWYRRVMGKEIKFLLHFVKESKQDESGMPNNRFLAERTGGTYSTLKVQPAELEDSGVYFCASSPRQGAEAFFGQGTRLTVV.

V gene TRBV7-9 combines with J gene TRBJ1-1; a weak D match, TRBD1 (6 bases). CDR1 SEHNR and CDR2 FQNEAQ come from the germline V gene (reference sequence). Deletions cut 5 bases from V and 7 bases from J, with 20 bases between. The CDR3 contains 15 residues. DNA for the CDR3: TGTGCCAGCAGCCCCCCAGGGGCAGGGAAACTTGAAGCTTTCTTT. Translation gives CASSPPGAGKLEAFF.

This chain joins TRBV10-1 and TRBJ1-1, with a tentative D call TRBD1 (5 bases). The V end lost 4 bases, the J end lost 6 bases, and 21 bases lay between the germline ends. This CDR3 has 16 residues. The germline V gene has CDR1 WNHNN and CDR2 SYGVQD (reference sequence). CDR3 region: CASSASRGEGRAEAFF. The CDR3 region has the DNA TGCGCCAGCAGTGCCTCCCGTGGGGAGGGACGGGCTGAAGCTTTCTTT.

The rearrangement links TRBV2 to TRBJ1-1; D possibly corresponds to TRBD1 (5 bases). Trimming took 8 bases from V and 2 from J, leaving 15 bases between them. Germline CDR1 reads SNHLY; CDR2 reads FYNNEI. The CDR3 covers 14 residues. The CDR3 spells CASGGRIRNTEAFF. DNA of the CDR3: TGTGCCAGCGGGGGGAGGATCCGAAACACTGAAGCTTTCTTT.

The chain carries TRBV27 and TRBJ1-1; 8 bases agree with TRBD1. Germline V gene data show CDR1 as MNHEY and CDR2 as SMNVEV (reference sequence). V trimming: 5 bases; J trimming: 5 bases; junction bases outside the gene matches: 10. CDR3 size: 15 residues. The CDR3 DNA sequence: TGTGCCAGCAGTCCTAGCTCTACAGGGGGGACTGAAGCTTTCTTT. It specifies CASSPSSTGGTEAFF.

This rearrangement joins TRBV4-1 to TRBJ2-1; 12 bases map to TRBD2. Germline V lookup: CDR1 MGHRA, CDR2 YSYEKL. The V gene end was trimmed by 1 base and the J gene end by 12 bases; junction bases not matched to a gene: 10. This CDR3 is built from 16 residues. For the CDR3, the DNA is TGCGCCAGCAGCCAAGGACTAGCGGGGGAGGGAGCGAGGCAGTTCTTC. Encoded protein: CASSQGLAGEGARQFF.

This clone was seen a single time. The chain has TRBV4-1 and TRBJ2-7, with 10 bases that match TRBD2. V trimming: 5 bases; J trimming: 3 bases; junction bases outside the gene matches: 7. This CDR3 has 15 residues. From germline, CDR1 is MGHRA and CDR2 YSYEKL. The CDR3 spells CASSLPGLAFYEQYF. CDR3 DNA: TGCGCCAGCAGCTTACCGGGACTAGCGTTCTACGAGCAGTACTTC.

The V and J genes are TRBV7-8 and TRBJ1-1; 8 nucleotides match TRBD1. The CDR3 is 15 amino acids. The V gene's germline CDR1 is SGHVS and CDR2 FQNEAQ. Trimming cost V 6 bases and J 2 bases; bases outside gene matches: 8. The CDR3 DNA reads TGTGCCAGCAGTTACCGGGACAGGATAAACACTGAAGCTTTCTTT. As protein: CASSYRDRINTEAFF.